The 30 T cell receptor beta chains given below trace back to one sample, sequenced in a study of control samples from healthy donors and cancer patients (dated by TCRdb to the early 2020s). The library was built by means of the immunoSEQ multiplex PCR assay. This immuneACCESS table, as held by TCRdb, lists in-frame sequences with V and J called but not all clones. Of the missing ones, under half trace to an unresolved V gene in checked studies; the others have no known cause. This sample gives roughly 180,000 clones in total; 80% to 95% of them show up just once. Approximately 4% of the sample rests with the top ten. Material for sequencing was blood. Receptors were obtained from a woman between 55 and 75 years old in good health.

The chain uses TRBV19 and TRBJ1-6; TRBD1 aligns across 8 bases. CDR1 is LNHDA, CDR2 SQIVND, per germline (reference sequence). V was clipped by 7 bases and J by 7 bases; unmatched bases: 6. The CDR3 totals 14 residues. The CDR3 nucleotides read TGTGCCAGTAATTTTGGACAGGGAAATTCACCCCTCCACTTT. Translation: CASNFGQGNSPLHF.

This clone was seen a single time. V usage is TRBV15 and J usage is TRBJ1-4, with a weak D call TRBD1 (6 bases). Trimming took 1 base from V and 6 from J, leaving 12 bases between them. CDR3 length: 15 amino acids. Germline assignment: CDR1 LNHNV and CDR2 YYDKDF (reference sequence). The CDR3 loop reads CATSRAPGGDEKLFF. CDR3 nucleotides: TGTGCCACCAGCAGAGCTCCGGGGGGCGATGAAAAACTGTTTTTT.

V and J are TRBV19 and TRBJ1-6; D unresolved. Looked up from germline, CDR1 is LNHDA and CDR2 is SQIVND (reference sequence). The V and J ends lost 0 bases and 10 bases respectively, with 13 bases between them. This CDR3 has 15 amino acids. CDR3 protein: CASSIDTGPSSPLHF. The DNA for the CDR3 is TGTGCCAGTAGTATAGATACCGGGCCAAGCTCACCCCTCCACTTT.

This chain links TRBV6-2 or TRBV6-3 with TRBJ1-5, with D unresolved. The CDR3 contains 12 residues. From germline, CDR1 is MNHEY and CDR2 SVGEGT. V was pared by 6 bases and J by 5 bases, with 8 bases between. The DNA for the CDR3 is TGTGCCAGCAGCCAGGTGGATCAGCCCCAGCATTTT. Protein: CASSQVDQPQHF.

The V and J genes are TRBV7-8 and TRBJ1-1; 7 bases are a match to TRBD1. V trimming: 2 bases; J trimming: 4 bases; junction bases outside the gene matches: 4. Germline V lookup: CDR1 SGHVS, CDR2 FQNEAQ. The CDR3 is 14 amino acids. The CDR3 reads CASSLRGRGTEAFF. The DNA of the CDR3 is TGTGCCAGCAGCTTAAGGGGGCGCGGCACTGAAGCTTTCTTT. The full variable domain, its missing parts supplied by reference TRBV7-8 and TRBJ1-1, is GAGVSQSPRYKVAKRGQDVALRCDPISGHVSLFWYQQALGQGPEFLTYFQNEAQLDKSGLPSDRFFAERPEGSVSTLKIQRTQQEDSAVYLCASSLRGRGTEAFFGQGTRLTVV.

The chain's CDR3 is CASSFPGLARGETQYF. The DNA of the CDR3 is TGTGCCAGCAGCTTTCCGGGACTAGCGAGAGGGGAGACCCAGTACTTC. The V gene is TRBV5-4, the J gene TRBJ2-5; 10 bases are a match to TRBD2. The V gene end was trimmed by 2 bases and the J gene end by 5 bases; junction bases not matched to a gene: 9. The CDR3 sequence is 16 residues long. Germline V gene data show CDR1 as SGHNT and CDR2 as YYREEE (reference sequence).

The V and J genes are TRBV4-3 and TRBJ2-1; 9 bases map to TRBD2. V lost 1 base to trimming and J lost 5 bases; unmatched junction nucleotides: 6. The germline V gene has CDR1 LGHNA and CDR2 YSLEER. CDR3 size: 16 residues. The CDR3: CASSQVAAGGHNEQFF. The CDR3 DNA reads as TGCGCCAGCAGCCAAGTCGCAGCGGGGGGCCACAATGAGCAGTTCTTC.

V gene TRBV11-2 combines with J gene TRBJ2-7; no clear D. The CDR3 is 14 amino acids. Per germline, CDR1 SGHAT and CDR2 FQNNGV. V shed 4 bases and J shed 6 bases, with 16 bases lying between them. CDR3 in amino acids: CASSSRAGVGEQYF. CDR3 coding DNA: TGTGCCAGCAGCTCTCGGGCCGGTGTCGGCGAGCAGTACTTC. Based on the CDR3 plus reference TRBV11-2 and TRBJ2-7, the full variable domain is EAGVAQSPRYKIIEKRQSVAFWCNPISGHATLYWYQQILGQGPKLLIQFQNNGVVDDSQLPKDRFSAERLKGVDSTLKIQPAKLEDSAVYLCASSSRAGVGEQYFGPGTRLTVT.

About this clone itself: The same CDR3 is also encoded by other DNA sequences in this sample. The rearrangement joins TRBV4-1 to TRBJ2-2, with 14 positions matching TRBD2. The CDR3 consists of 17 residues. In germline, CDR1 is MGHRA, CDR2 YSYEKL. V trimming: 1 base; J trimming: 7 bases; junction bases outside the gene matches: 5. DNA of the CDR3: TGCGCCAGCAGCCAAGGGGGACTAGCGGGGGTTCACGGGGAGCTGTTTTTT. Translated, it gives CASSQGGLAGVHGELFF.

This chain joins TRBV5-1 and TRBJ1-2; 7 bases are a match to TRBD1. The V gene's germline CDR1 is SGHRS and CDR2 YFSETQ. V lost 1 base, J lost 8 bases, and 11 bases stayed unmatched. The CDR3 consists of 15 residues. Here the CDR3 DNA reads TGCGCCAGCAGCTTGAGCCAGGGGGGACCGAGGGGCTACACCTTC. It encodes CASSLSQGGPRGYTF.

The chain is built from TRBV4-3 and TRBJ1-2; weak D call: TRBD1 (5 bases). Trimming stripped 1 base from V and 8 bases from J, with 17 bases between. CDR1 is LGHNA and CDR2 is YSLEER in the germline V gene. The CDR3 loop spans 15 amino acids. In DNA form, the CDR3 reads TGCGCCAGCAGCCAAGTCGCCAGGGAGGTGAGCGGCTACACCTTC. Translated: CASSQVAREVSGYTF.

This clone was found a few times. The chain recombines TRBV29-1 with TRBJ1-2; TRBD1 might be the D (6 bases). The CDR3 spans 13 residues. Germline V gives CDR1 SQVTM, CDR2 ANQGSEA. V was trimmed by 4 bases and J by 7 bases, leaving 16 bases between them. CDR3 coding DNA: TGCAGCGTTGCTCGGGACACGGTCTTTGGCTACACCTTC. Translated, it gives CSVARDTVFGYTF.

The chain recombines TRBV7-9 with TRBJ1-4; TRBD1 is a possible D gene (5 bases). CDR1 SEHNR and CDR2 FQNEAQ come from the germline V gene (reference sequence). CDR3 size: 14 residues. Trimming took 3 bases from V and 7 from J, leaving 12 bases between them. The CDR3 sequence: CASSLGRRGEKLFF. The DNA of the CDR3 is TGTGCCAGCAGCTTGGGTCGGAGGGGTGAAAAACTGTTTTTT.

The chain has TRBV5-8 and TRBJ2-4; no clear D gene. Germline V lookup: CDR1 SGHTS, CDR2 YDEGEE. The V end was cut by 2 bases, the J end by 8 bases, with 8 bases between. This CDR3 has 12 amino acids. CDR3 in DNA: TGTGCCAGCAGCTTTGGCACATACATTCAGTACTTC. As protein: CASSFGTYIQYF.

A few counts support this clone. In DNA form, the CDR3 reads TGTGCCAGCAGCTTAGGTCGGGGGATGCGGGTTGGCTACACCTTC. It is translated as CASSLGRGMRVGYTF. This chain joins TRBV11-2 and TRBJ1-2; the D gene is possibly TRBD1 (5 bases). Germline assignment: CDR1 SGHAT and CDR2 FQNNGV. The CDR3 extends over 15 amino acids. V lost 1 base and J 7 bases, leaving 16 bases between the germline ends.

The chain joins TRBV5-1 to TRBJ1-2; D perhaps matches TRBD1 (5 bases). Between the trimmed V and J ends, which lost 4 bases and 5 bases, there was a span of 18 bases. This CDR3 has 15 amino acids. The germline CDR1 and CDR2 sequences are SGHRS and YFSETQ. CDR3 sequence: CASSPGSGQDYGYTF. CDR3 nucleotides: TGCGCCAGCAGCCCGGGGTCAGGACAAGATTATGGCTACACCTTC. The whole variable domain, remainder taken from reference TRBV5-1 and TRBJ1-2, is KAGVTQTPRYLIKTRGQQVTLSCSPISGHRSVSWYQQTPGQGLQFLFEYFSETQRNKGNFPGRFSGRQFSNSRSEMNVSTLELGDSALYLCASSPGSGQDYGYTFGSGTRLTVV.

The V gene is TRBV2, the J gene TRBJ2-7; D gene ambiguous. Trimming left V 3 bases short and J 2 bases short, with 11 bases between. The germline V gene encodes CDR1 SNHLY and CDR2 FYNNEI. The CDR3 spans 14 residues. The CDR3 bases are TGTGCCAGCAGTGACACCGCACGGACCTACGAGCAGTACTTC. Translating it yields CASSDTARTYEQYF.

The CDR3 DNA reads as TGTGCCACCAGCAGAGATGGGAGGATATCAAATCAGCCCCAGCATTTT. As protein: CATSRDGRISNQPQHF. The chain has TRBV15 and TRBJ1-5; the D is unclear. V was cut by 0 bases and J by 4 bases, with 13 bases left in between. The germline V gene has CDR1 LNHNV and CDR2 YYDKDF (reference sequence). The length of the CDR3 is 16 residues. Based on the CDR3 plus reference TRBV15 and TRBJ1-5, the full variable domain is DAMVIQNPRYQVTQFGKPVTLSCSQTLNHNVMYWYQQKSSQAPKLLFHYYDKDFNNEADTPDNFQSRRPNTSFCFLDIRSPGLGDTAMYLCATSRDGRISNQPQHFGDGTRLSIL.

For this clone: The sample holds other DNA sequences that translate to the same CDR3. The CDR3 region has the DNA TGTGCCATCAGTGAAGCAGGGAGCTCCTATAATTCACCCCTCCACTTT. Its translation is CAISEAGSSYNSPLHF. V gene TRBV10-3 combines with J gene TRBJ1-6; D possibly corresponds to TRBD1 (5 bases). This CDR3 has 16 residues. Trimming cost V 3 bases and J 0 bases, with 9 bases left between them. Germline lookup yields CDR1 ENHRY and CDR2 SYGVKD.

The CDR3 region has the DNA TGTGCCAGCAGCTCAGGGGCTGAAGCTTTCTTT. Protein sequence: CASSSGAEAFF. The V call is TRBV3-1 (or the pseudogene TRBV3-2), the J call TRBJ1-1; D possibly corresponds to TRBD1 (6 bases). From germline, CDR1 is LGHDT and CDR2 YNNKEL (reference sequence). This CDR3 comprises 11 residues. The V and J ends lost 5 bases and 6 bases respectively, with 7 bases between them.

The V gene is TRBV21-1, the J gene TRBJ1-1. TRBV21-1 is classified as a pseudogene. The CDR3 loop spans 18 amino acids. The CDR3 region is CASSKIGSGPSPDTEAFF. Here the CDR3 DNA reads TGTGCCAGCAGCAAAATCGGATCGGGGCCCTCGCCCGACACTGAAGCTTTCTTT.

This clone was seen just once. V gene TRBV11-2 combines with J gene TRBJ2-1; 8 bases agree with TRBD2. The CDR3 covers 15 residues. Germline CDR1 reads SGHAT; CDR2 reads FQNNGV. Trimming removed 0 bases from V and 4 bases from J; junction bases left unmatched: 2. The DNA of the CDR3 is TGTGCCAGCAGCTTAGACGGCGGGGGGTACAATGAGCAGTTCTTC. Translated: CASSLDGGGYNEQFF.

The chain couples TRBV12-5 to TRBJ2-7, with TRBD2 as a possible D gene (5 bases). The germline V gene encodes CDR1 LGHNT and CDR2 FRNRAP. CDR3 length equals 16 residues. The germline V and J ends were trimmed by 3 bases and 0 bases, with 15 bases remaining between them. This chain's CDR3 is CASGFSSIGGSYEQYF. The CDR3 DNA sequence: TGTGCTAGTGGTTTCTCGAGCATCGGAGGCTCCTACGAGCAGTACTTC.

The genes are TRBV7-2 and TRBJ1-2; D remains ambiguous. V was cut by 2 bases and J by 1 base, with 8 bases left in between. From germline, CDR1 is SGHTA and CDR2 FQGNSA. The CDR3 extends over 14 amino acids. CDR3 DNA: TGTGCCAGCAGCTTAAGGACGGATAACTATGGCTACACCTTC. This codes for CASSLRTDNYGYTF.

The genes are TRBV19 and TRBJ1-4; D remains unclear. The V gene lost 5 bases and the J gene lost 5 bases, with 18 bases spanning the gap. Germline assignment: CDR1 LNHDA and CDR2 SQIVND (reference sequence). The CDR3 totals 16 residues. The CDR3 sequence is CASSAQGLGKNEKLFF. The CDR3 region has the DNA TGTGCCAGTAGTGCCCAAGGACTGGGAAAAAATGAAAAACTGTTTTTT.

V usage is TRBV18 and J usage is TRBJ1-5; 12 bases are shared with TRBD1. CDR1 and CDR2 from the germline V gene are KGHSH and LQKENI. This CDR3 has 15 amino acids. V lost 3 bases to trimming and J lost 5 bases; unmatched junction nucleotides: 2. The CDR3 DNA reads as TGTGCCAGCTCACCGGGACAGGGGGCCTATCAGCCCCAGCATTTT. Translated, it gives CASSPGQGAYQPQHF.

CDR3 loop: CASSSLAGGNTDTQYF. In DNA form, the CDR3 reads TGCGCCAGCAGCTCACTAGCGGGGGGCAACACAGATACGCAGTATTTT. The chain uses TRBV5-1 and TRBJ2-3, with 12 bases matching TRBD2. The ends lost 3 bases at V and 2 bases at J; junction bases unmatched: 4. From germline, CDR1 is SGHRS and CDR2 YFSETQ. This CDR3 contains 16 residues. Using reference TRBV5-1 and TRBJ2-3 for the parts outside the CDR3, the full variable domain is KAGVTQTPRYLIKTRGQQVTLSCSPISGHRSVSWYQQTPGQGLQFLFEYFSETQRNKGNFPGRFSGRQFSNSRSEMNVSTLELGDSALYLCASSSLAGGNTDTQYFGPGTRLTVL.

The CDR3 loop reads CASSFPGGGNTIYF. Written as DNA, the CDR3 is TGTGCCAGCAGCTTCCCGGGGGGTGGAAACACCATATATTTT. The chain employs TRBV5-4 and TRBJ1-3; D is perhaps TRBD1 (5 bases). Germline CDR1 and CDR2: SGHNT and YYREEE (reference sequence). Trimming removed 2 bases from V and 3 bases from J, with 9 bases in between. This CDR3 comprises 14 residues.

This sequence joins TRBV12-3 or TRBV12-4 and TRBJ1-2; D unresolved. With 4 bases removed from V and 4 bases from J, the gap between germline ends came to 7 bases. This CDR3 comprises 12 residues. This chain's CDR3 is CASSSVSYGYTF. CDR3 DNA sequence: TGTGCCAGCAGTTCAGTTAGCTATGGCTACACCTTC.

This clone was seen a single time. The V call is TRBV9, the J call TRBJ2-3, with TRBD2 matching 7 bases. The CDR3 is 16 residues long. CDR1 and CDR2 from the germline V gene are SGDLS and YYNGEE. Unmatched junction bases numbered 6, after V lost 0 bases and J lost 2 bases. In DNA, the CDR3 is TGTGCCAGCAGCGTAGTGGGGGGGGGACCCACAGATACGCAGTATTTT. Translation: CASSVVGGGPTDTQYF.